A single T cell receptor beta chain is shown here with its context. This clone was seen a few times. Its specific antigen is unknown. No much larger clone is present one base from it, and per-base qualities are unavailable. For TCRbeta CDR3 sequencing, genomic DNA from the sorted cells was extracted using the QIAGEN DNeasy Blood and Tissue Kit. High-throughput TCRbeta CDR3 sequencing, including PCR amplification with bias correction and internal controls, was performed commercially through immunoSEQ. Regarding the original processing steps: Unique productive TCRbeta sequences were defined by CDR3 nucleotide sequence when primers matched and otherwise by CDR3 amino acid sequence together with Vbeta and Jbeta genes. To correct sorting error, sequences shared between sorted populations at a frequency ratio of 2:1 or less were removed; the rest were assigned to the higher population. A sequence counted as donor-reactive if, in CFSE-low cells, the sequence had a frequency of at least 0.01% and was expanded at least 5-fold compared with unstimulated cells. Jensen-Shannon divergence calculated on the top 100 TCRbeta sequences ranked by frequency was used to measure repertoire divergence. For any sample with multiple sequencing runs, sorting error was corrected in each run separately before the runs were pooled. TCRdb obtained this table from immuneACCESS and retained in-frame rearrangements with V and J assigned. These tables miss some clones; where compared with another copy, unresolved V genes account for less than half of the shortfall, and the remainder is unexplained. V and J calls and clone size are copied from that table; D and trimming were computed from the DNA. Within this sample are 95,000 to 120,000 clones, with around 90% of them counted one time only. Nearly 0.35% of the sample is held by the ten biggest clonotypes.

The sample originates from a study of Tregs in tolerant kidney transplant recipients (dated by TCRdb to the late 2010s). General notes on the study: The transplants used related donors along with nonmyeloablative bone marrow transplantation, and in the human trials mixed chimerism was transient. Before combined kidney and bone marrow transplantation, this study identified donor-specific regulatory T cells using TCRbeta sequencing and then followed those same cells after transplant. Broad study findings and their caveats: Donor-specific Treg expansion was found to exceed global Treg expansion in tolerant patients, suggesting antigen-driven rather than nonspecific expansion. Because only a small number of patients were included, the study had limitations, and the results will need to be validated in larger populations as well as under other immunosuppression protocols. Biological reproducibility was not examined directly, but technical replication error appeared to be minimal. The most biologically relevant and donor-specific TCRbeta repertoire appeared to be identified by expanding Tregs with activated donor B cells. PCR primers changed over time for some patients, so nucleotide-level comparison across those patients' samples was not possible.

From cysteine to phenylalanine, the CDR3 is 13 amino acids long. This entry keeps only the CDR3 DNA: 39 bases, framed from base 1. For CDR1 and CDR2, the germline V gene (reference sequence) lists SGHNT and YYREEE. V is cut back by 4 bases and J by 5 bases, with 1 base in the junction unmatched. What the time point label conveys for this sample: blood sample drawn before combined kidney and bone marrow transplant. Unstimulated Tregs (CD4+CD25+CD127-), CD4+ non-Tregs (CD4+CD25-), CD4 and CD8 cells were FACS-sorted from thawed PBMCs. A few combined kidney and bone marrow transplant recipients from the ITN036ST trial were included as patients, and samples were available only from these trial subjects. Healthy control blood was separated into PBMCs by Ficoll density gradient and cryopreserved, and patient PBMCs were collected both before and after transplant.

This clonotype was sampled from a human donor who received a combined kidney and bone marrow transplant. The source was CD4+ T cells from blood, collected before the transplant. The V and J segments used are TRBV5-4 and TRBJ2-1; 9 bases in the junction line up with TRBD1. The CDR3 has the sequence CASSRTGDNEQFF. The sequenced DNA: TGTGCCAGCAGCAGGACAGGGGACAATGAGCAGTTCTTC.